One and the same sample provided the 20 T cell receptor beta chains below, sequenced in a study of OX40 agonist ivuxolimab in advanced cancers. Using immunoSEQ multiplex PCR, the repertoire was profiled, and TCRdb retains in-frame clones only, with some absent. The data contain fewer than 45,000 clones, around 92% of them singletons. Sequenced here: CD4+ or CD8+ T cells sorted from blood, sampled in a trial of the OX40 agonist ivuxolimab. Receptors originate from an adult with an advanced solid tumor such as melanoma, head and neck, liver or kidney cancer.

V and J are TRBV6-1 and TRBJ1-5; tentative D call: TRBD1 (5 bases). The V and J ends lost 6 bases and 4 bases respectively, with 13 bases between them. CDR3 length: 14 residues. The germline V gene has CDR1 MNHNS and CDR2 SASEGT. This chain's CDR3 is CASRQTGENQPQHF. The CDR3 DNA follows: TGTGCCAGCAGGCAAACAGGAGAAAATCAGCCCCAGCATTTT.

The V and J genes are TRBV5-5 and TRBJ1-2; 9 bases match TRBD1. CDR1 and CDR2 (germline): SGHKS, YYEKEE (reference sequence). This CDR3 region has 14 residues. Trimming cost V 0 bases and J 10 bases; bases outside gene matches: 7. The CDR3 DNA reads TGTGCCAGCAGCTTGGATGGGACAGGGAGGGACTACACCTTC. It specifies CASSLDGTGRDYTF. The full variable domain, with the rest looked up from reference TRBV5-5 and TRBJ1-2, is DAGVTQSPTHLIKTRGQQVTLRCSPISGHKSVSWYQQVLGQGPQFIFQYYEKEERGRGNFPDRFSARQFPNYSSELNVNALLLGDSALYLCASSLDGTGRDYTFGSGTRLTVV.

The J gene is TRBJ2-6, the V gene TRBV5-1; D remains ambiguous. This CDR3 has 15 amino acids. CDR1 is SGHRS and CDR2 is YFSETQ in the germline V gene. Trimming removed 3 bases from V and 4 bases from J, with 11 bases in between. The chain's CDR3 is CASSWTLSGANVLTF. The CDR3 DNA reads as TGCGCCAGCAGCTGGACCCTCTCCGGGGCCAACGTCCTGACTTTC.

CDR3 protein: CASSLRGQMIYEQYF. The CDR3 region has the DNA TGTGCCAGCAGTTTACGGGGACAGATGATCTACGAGCAGTACTTC. This chain connects TRBV27 to TRBJ2-7; 7 nucleotides align to TRBD1. This CDR3 comprises 15 residues. V lost 2 bases to trimming and J lost 3 bases; unmatched junction nucleotides: 7. From germline, CDR1 is MNHEY and CDR2 SMNVEV (reference sequence).

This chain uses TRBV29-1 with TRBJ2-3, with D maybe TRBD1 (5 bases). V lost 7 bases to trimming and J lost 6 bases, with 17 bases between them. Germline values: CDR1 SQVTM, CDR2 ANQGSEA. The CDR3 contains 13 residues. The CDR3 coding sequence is TGCAGCGCCGAGTGGGGCGCCGGCGATACGCAGTATTTT. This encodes CSAEWGAGDTQYF.

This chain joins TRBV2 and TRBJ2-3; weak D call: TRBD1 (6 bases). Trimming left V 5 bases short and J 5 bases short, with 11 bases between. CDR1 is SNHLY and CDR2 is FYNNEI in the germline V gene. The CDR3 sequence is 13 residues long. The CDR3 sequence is CASSTNREDTQYF. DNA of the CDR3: TGTGCCAGCAGTACCAACAGGGAAGATACGCAGTATTTT.

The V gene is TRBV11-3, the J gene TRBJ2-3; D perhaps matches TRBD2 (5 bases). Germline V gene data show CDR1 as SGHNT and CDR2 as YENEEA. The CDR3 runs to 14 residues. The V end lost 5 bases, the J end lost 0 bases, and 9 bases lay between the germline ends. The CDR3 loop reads CASSQRTSTDTQYF. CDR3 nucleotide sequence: TGTGCCAGCAGCCAACGGACTAGCACAGATACGCAGTATTTT.

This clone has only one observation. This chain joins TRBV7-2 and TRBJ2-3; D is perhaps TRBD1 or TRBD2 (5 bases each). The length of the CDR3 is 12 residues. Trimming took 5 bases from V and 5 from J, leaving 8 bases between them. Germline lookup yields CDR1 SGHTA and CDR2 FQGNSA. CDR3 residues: CASSAGRDTQYF. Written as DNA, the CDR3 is TGTGCCAGCAGCGCAGGGAGAGATACGCAGTATTTT.

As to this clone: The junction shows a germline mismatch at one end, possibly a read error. The CDR3 DNA reads as TGTGCTAGCAGCGCAAGACAGGAGACTGAAGCTTTCTTT. Amino acids: CASSARQETEAFF. This chain connects TRBV7-7 to TRBJ1-1; TRBD1 is a possible D gene (6 bases). Germline V gene data show CDR1 as SSHAT and CDR2 as FNYEAQ (reference sequence). There are 13 residues in the CDR3.

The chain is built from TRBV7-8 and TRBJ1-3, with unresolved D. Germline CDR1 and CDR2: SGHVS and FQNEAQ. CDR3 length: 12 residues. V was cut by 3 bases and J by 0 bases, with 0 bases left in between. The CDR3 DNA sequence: TGTGCCAGCAGCTTCTCTGGAAACACCATATATTTT. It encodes CASSFSGNTIYF. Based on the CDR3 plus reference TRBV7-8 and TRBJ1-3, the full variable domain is GAGVSQSPRYKVAKRGQDVALRCDPISGHVSLFWYQQALGQGPEFLTYFQNEAQLDKSGLPSDRFFAERPEGSVSTLKIQRTQQEDSAVYLCASSFSGNTIYFGEGSWLTVV.

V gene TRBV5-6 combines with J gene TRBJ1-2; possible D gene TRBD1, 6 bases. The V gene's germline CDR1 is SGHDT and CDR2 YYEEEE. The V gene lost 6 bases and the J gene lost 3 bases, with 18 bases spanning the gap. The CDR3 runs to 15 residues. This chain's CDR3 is CASTPGKGGDYGYTF. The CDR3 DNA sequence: TGTGCCAGCACCCCGGGTAAAGGGGGGGACTATGGCTACACCTTC. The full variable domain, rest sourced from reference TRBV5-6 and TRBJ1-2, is DAGVTQSPTHLIKTRGQQVTLRCSPKSGHDTVSWYQQALGQGPQFIFQYYEEEERQRGNFPDRFSGHQFPNYSSELNVNALLLGDSALYLCASTPGKGGDYGYTFGSGTRLTVV.

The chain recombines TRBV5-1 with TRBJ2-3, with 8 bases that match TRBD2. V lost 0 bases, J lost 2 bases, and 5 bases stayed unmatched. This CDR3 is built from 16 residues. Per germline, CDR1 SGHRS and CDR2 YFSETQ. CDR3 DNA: TGCGCCAGCAGCTTGGGGGCGGGGGGCCTCACAGATACGCAGTATTTT. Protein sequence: CASSLGAGGLTDTQYF.

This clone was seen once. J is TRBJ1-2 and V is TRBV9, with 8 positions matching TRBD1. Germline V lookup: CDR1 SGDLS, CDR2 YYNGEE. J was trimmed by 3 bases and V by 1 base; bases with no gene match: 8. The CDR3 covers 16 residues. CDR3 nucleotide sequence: TGTGCCAGCAGCGTATCAGGGGGCGGTATGGACTATGGCTACACCTTC. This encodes CASSVSGGGMDYGYTF.

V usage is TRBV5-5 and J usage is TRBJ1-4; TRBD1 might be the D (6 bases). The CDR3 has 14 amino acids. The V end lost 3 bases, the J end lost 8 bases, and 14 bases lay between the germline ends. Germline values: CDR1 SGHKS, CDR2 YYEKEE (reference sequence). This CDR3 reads CASSSQGFKEKLFF. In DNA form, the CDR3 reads TGTGCCAGCAGCTCACAGGGTTTTAAAGAAAAACTGTTTTTT. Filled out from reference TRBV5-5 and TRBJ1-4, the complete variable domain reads DAGVTQSPTHLIKTRGQQVTLRCSPISGHKSVSWYQQVLGQGPQFIFQYYEKEERGRGNFPDRFSARQFPNYSSELNVNALLLGDSALYLCASSSQGFKEKLFFGSGTQLSVL.

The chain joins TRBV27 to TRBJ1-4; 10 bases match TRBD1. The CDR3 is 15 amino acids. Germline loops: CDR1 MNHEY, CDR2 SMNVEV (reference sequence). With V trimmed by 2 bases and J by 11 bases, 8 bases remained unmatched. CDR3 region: CASSLMGQGSGKLFF. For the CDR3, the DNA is TGTGCCAGCAGTTTAATGGGACAGGGGTCCGGGAAACTGTTTTTT.

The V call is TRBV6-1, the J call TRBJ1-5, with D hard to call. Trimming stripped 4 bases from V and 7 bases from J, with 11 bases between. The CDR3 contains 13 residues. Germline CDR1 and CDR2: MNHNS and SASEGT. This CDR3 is CASSGGLGQPQHF. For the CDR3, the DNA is TGTGCCAGCAGTGGCGGACTGGGACAGCCCCAGCATTTT.

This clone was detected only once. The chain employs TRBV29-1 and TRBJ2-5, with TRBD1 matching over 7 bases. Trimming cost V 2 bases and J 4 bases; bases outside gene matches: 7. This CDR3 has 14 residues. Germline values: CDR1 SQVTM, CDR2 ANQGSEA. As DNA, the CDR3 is TGCAGCGTTGAACTACGGGACAGTCGAGAGACCCAGTACTTC. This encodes CSVELRDSRETQYF.

CDR3 residues: CASSLMRTGAGGTEAFF. The CDR3 DNA is TGTGCCAGCAGCTTAATGAGGACAGGGGCCGGAGGGACTGAAGCTTTCTTT. The rearrangement joins TRBV7-3 to TRBJ1-1; TRBD1 agrees at 9 bases. The CDR3 has 17 residues. Germline lookup yields CDR1 SGHTA and CDR2 FQGTGA. J lost 5 bases, V lost 1 base, and 11 bases had no gene match.

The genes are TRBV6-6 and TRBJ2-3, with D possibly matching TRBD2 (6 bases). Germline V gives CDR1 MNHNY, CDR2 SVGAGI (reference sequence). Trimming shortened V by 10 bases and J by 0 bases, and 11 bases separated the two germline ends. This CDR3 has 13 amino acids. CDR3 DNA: TGTGCCACCCGGGACTCCAGCACAGATACGCAGTATTTT. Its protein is CATRDSSTDTQYF.

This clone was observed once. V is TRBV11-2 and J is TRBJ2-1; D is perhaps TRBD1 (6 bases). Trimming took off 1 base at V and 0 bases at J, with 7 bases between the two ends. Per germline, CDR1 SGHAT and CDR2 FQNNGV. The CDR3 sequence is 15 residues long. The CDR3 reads CASSLADSSYNEQFF. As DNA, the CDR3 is TGTGCCAGCAGCTTAGCGGACAGCTCCTACAATGAGCAGTTCTTC.